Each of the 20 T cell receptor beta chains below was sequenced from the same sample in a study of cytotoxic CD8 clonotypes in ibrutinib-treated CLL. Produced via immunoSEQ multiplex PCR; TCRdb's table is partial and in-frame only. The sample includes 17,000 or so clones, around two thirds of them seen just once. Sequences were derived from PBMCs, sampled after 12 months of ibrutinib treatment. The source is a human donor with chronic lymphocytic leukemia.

CDR3 region: CASSGLAGVLNEQFF. CDR3 nucleotide sequence: TGTGCCAGCTCCGGACTAGCGGGAGTATTAAATGAGCAGTTCTTC. This chain links TRBV18 with TRBJ2-1; 13 positions match TRBD2. V dropped 6 bases and J dropped 7; count of bases not matched to a gene: 6. Germline CDR1 KGHSH, CDR2 LQKENI. The CDR3 loop spans 15 amino acids.

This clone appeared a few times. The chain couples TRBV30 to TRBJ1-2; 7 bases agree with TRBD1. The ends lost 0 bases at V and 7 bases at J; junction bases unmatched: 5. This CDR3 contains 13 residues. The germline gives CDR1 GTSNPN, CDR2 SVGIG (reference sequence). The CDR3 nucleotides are TGTGCCTGGAGTGTAACAGGGGCGGGTGGCTACACCTTC. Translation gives CAWSVTGAGGYTF.

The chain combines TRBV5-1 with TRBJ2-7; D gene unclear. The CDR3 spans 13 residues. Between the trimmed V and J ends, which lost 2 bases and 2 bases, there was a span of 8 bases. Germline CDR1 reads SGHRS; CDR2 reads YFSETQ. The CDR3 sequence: CASSLIETYEQYF. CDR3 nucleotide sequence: TGCGCCAGCAGCTTAATAGAAACCTACGAGCAGTACTTC.

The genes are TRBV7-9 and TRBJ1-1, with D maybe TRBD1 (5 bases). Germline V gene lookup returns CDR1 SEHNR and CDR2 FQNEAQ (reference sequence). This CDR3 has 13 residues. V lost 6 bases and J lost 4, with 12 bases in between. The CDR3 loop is CASRGLEGTEAFF. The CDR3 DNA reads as TGTGCCAGCAGGGGGCTTGAGGGCACTGAAGCTTTCTTT.

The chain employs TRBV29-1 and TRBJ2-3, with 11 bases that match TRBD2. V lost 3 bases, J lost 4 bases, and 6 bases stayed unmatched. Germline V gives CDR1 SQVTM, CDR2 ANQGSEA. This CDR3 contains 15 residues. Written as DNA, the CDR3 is TGCAGCGTTGATACTAGCGGGAGAGAAGCAGATACGCAGTATTTT. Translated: CSVDTSGREADTQYF.

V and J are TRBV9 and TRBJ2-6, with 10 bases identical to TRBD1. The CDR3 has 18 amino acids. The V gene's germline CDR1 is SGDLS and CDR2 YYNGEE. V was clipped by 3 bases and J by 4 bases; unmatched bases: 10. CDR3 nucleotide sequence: TGTGCCAGCAGCGCAGCGACAGGGGGCGCTTTGGGGGCCAACGTCCTGACTTTC. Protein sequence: CASSAATGGALGANVLTF.

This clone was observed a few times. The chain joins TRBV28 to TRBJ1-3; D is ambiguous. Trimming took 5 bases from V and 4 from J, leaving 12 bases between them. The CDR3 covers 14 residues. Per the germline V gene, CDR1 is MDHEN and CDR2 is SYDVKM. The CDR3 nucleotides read TGTGCCAGCAGTCCCCAGTTAGGAGGAAACACCATATATTTT. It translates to CASSPQLGGNTIYF. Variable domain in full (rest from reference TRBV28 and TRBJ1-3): DVKVTQSSRYLVKRTGEKVFLECVQDMDHENMFWYRQDPGLGLRLIYFSYDVKMKEKGDIPEGYSVSREKKERFSLILESASTNQTSMYLCASSPQLGGNTIYFGEGSWLTVV.

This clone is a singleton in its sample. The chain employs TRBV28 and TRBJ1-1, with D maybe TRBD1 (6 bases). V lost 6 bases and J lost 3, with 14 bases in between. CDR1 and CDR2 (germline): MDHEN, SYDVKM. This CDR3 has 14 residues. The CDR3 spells CASRGPGEDTEAFF. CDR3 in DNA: TGTGCCAGCAGAGGGCCAGGGGAGGACACTGAAGCTTTCTTT.

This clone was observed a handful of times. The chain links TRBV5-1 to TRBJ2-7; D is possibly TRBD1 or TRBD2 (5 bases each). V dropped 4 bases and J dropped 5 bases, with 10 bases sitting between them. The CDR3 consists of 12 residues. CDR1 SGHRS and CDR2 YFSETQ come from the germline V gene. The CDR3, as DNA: TGCGCCAGCAGCCAGCAGGGACACGAGCAGTACTTC. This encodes CASSQQGHEQYF.

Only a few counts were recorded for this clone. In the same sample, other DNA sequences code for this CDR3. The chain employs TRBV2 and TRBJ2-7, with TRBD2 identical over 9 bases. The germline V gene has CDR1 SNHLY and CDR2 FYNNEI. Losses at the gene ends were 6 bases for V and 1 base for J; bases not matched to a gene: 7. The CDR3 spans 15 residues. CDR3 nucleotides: TGTGCCAGCAGGCTTACTAGCGGGTCTTCCTACGAGCAGTACTTC. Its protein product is CASRLTSGSSYEQYF.

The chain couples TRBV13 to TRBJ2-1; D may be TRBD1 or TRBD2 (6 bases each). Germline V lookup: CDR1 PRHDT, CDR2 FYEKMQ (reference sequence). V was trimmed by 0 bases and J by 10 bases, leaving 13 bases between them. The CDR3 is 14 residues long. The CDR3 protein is CASSLGQGGWEQFF. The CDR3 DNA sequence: TGTGCCAGCAGCTTAGGCCAAGGGGGGTGGGAGCAGTTCTTC.

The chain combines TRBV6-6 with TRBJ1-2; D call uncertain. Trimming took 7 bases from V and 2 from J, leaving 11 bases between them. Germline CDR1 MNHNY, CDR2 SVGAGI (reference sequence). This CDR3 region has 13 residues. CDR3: CASTQQRNYGYTF. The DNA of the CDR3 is TGTGCCAGCACCCAACAGCGGAACTATGGCTACACCTTC.

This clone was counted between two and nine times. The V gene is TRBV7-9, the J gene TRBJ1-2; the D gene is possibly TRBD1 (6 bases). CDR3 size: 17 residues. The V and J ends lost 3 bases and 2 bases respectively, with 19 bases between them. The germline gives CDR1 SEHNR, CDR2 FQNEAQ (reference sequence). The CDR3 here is CASSFLVRDTRNYGYTF. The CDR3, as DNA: TGTGCCAGCAGCTTTTTGGTCCGGGACACAAGAAACTATGGCTACACCTTC.

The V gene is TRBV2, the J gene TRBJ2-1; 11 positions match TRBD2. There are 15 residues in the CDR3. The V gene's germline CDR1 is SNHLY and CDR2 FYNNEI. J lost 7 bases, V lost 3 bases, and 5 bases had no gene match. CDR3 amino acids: CASSETSGNENEQFF. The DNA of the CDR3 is TGTGCCAGCAGTGAGACTAGCGGGAACGAAAATGAGCAGTTCTTC.

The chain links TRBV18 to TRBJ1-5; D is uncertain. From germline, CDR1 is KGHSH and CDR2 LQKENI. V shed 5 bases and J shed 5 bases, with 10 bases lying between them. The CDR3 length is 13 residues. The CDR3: CASSDMKDQPQHF. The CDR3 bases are TGTGCCAGCTCAGATATGAAGGATCAGCCCCAGCATTTT.

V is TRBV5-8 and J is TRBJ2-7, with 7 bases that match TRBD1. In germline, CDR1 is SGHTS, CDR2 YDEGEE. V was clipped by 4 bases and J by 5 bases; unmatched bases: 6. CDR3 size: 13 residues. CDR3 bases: TGTGCCAGCAGCCAACCAGGGGGAAACGAGCAGTACTTC. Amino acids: CASSQPGGNEQYF.

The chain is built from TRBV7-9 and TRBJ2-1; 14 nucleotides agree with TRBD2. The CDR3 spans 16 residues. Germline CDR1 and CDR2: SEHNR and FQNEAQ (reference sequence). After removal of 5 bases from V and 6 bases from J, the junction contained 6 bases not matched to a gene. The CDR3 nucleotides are TGTGCCAGCAGCCTCACTGGGACTAGCGGGGGCAATGAGCAGTTCTTC. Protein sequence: CASSLTGTSGGNEQFF.

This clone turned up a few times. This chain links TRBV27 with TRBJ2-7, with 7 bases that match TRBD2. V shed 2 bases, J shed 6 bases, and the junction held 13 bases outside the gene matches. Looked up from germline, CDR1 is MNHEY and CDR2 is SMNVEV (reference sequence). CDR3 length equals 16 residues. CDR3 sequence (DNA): TGTGCCAGCAGTTTACGTGCGGGAGTTACGAGTTTCGAGCAGTACTTC. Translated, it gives CASSLRAGVTSFEQYF.

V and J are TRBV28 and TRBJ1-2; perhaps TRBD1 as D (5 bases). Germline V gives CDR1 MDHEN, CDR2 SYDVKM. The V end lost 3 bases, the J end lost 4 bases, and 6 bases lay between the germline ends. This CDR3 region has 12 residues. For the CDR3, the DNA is TGTGCCAGCAGTTTCAGGGCCTATGGCTACACCTTC. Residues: CASSFRAYGYTF.

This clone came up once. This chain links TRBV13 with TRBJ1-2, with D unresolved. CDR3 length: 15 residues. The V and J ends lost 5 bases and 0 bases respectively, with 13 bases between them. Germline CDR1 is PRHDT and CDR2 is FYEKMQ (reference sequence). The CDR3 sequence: CASSRGGISNYGYTF. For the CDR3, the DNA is TGTGCCAGCAGCCGTGGAGGCATTTCTAACTATGGCTACACCTTC.